The 11 T cell receptor beta chains listed next were all sequenced from one sample in a study of blood T cell repertoires in COVID-19. Libraries were prepared by immunoSEQ multiplex PCR; TCRdb keeps only in-frame clonotypes and omits some of them. The sample carries over 300,000 clones, around 90% recorded once. Sequencing input: peripheral blood. These receptors all stem from a man aged 18 to 29 who had recovered from COVID-19.

The V and J genes are TRBV6-5 and TRBJ1-6; D is ambiguous. CDR3 size: 16 residues. Germline CDR1 reads MNHEY; CDR2 reads SVGAGI. Deletions cut 0 bases from V and 5 bases from J, with 11 bases between. CDR3 in amino acids: CASSYSWTPDNSPLHF. CDR3 nucleotides: TGTGCCAGCAGTTACTCGTGGACTCCGGATAATTCACCCCTCCACTTT.

The rearrangement uses TRBV6-6 and TRBJ2-1; the D gene is possibly TRBD1 (7 bases). The CDR3 is 15 amino acids. Trimming stripped 5 bases from V and 0 bases from J, with 11 bases between. CDR1 is MNHNY and CDR2 is SVGAGI in the germline V gene (reference sequence). CDR3 DNA: TGTGCCAGCAGTCCAGGGGGGTCCTCCTACAATGAGCAGTTCTTC. This codes for CASSPGGSSYNEQFF.

V usage is TRBV15 and J usage is TRBJ2-7; 9 bases map to TRBD1. The V and J ends lost 5 bases and 0 bases, in that order; junction bases with no gene match: 8. This CDR3 has 16 residues. CDR1 is LNHNV, CDR2 YYDKDF, per germline (reference sequence). CDR3 protein: CATSPGTGRSSYEQYF. As DNA, the CDR3 is TGTGCCACCAGCCCCGGGACAGGGAGGTCCTCCTACGAGCAGTACTTC.

The rearrangement joins TRBV3-1 (or the pseudogene TRBV3-2) to TRBJ2-2; 8 nucleotides line up with TRBD2. The CDR3 extends over 18 amino acids. Germline CDR1 is LGHDT and CDR2 is YNNKEL (reference sequence). V trimming: 1 base; J trimming: 3 bases; junction bases outside the gene matches: 10. The CDR3 region is CASSQGLLAGLYTGELFF. For the CDR3, the DNA is TGTGCCAGCAGCCAAGGATTGCTAGCGGGCCTGTACACCGGGGAGCTGTTTTTT.

The chain uses TRBV4-2 and TRBJ2-5; TRBD2 matches 9 bases. Germline values: CDR1 LGHNA, CDR2 YNFKEQ. V was clipped by 0 bases and J by 5 bases; unmatched bases: 4. The CDR3 totals 15 residues. CDR3 nucleotides: TGTGCCAGCAGCCAAGATTTAGCGGGAGTGGAGACCCAGTACTTC. This codes for CASSQDLAGVETQYF.

The J gene is TRBJ2-1, the V gene TRBV2; no reliable D call. CDR3 length equals 16 residues. V shed 2 bases and J shed 7 bases, with 18 bases lying between them. Germline V gene data show CDR1 as SNHLY and CDR2 as FYNNEI. CDR3 DNA sequence: TGTGCCAGCAGTGAATTCAACTATATATTGAGAAATGAGCAGTTCTTC. This gives the protein CASSEFNYILRNEQFF.

V and J are TRBV7-9 and TRBJ1-1; 8 positions match TRBD1. The CDR3 sequence is 16 residues long. Germline assignment: CDR1 SEHNR and CDR2 FQNEAQ (reference sequence). V shed 6 bases, J shed 1 base, and the junction held 10 bases outside the gene matches. The CDR3: CASRPNPGTGNTEAFF. CDR3 bases: TGTGCCAGCAGACCTAACCCCGGGACAGGGAACACTGAAGCTTTCTTT.

This clone was counted only a few times. The V gene is TRBV27, the J gene TRBJ1-6; D is possibly TRBD1 (6 bases). CDR3 length equals 13 residues. Per germline, CDR1 MNHEY and CDR2 SMNVEV (reference sequence). The V gene lost 5 bases and the J gene lost 8 bases, with 10 bases spanning the gap. The CDR3 reads CASSTRTDSPLHF. In DNA, the CDR3 is TGTGCCAGCAGTACAAGGACAGATTCACCCCTCCACTTT.

The rearrangement uses TRBV7-8 and TRBJ2-7; TRBD2 matches at 7 bases. Germline trimming cut 1 base from V and 3 bases from J; bases unmatched to any gene: 12. Germline CDR1 reads SGHVS; CDR2 reads FQNEAQ. The CDR3 is 17 residues long. Here the CDR3 DNA reads TGTGCCAGCAGCTTAGGAGGCGGGGGAGAAACCCTCTACGAGCAGTACTTC. Translated: CASSLGGGGETLYEQYF. Variable domain in full (rest from reference TRBV7-8 and TRBJ2-7): GAGVSQSPRYKVAKRGQDVALRCDPISGHVSLFWYQQALGQGPEFLTYFQNEAQLDKSGLPSDRFFAERPEGSVSTLKIQRTQQEDSAVYLCASSLGGGGETLYEQYFGPGTRLTVT.

This clone was observed a handful of times. The gene calls are TRBV9 and TRBJ2-7; D may be TRBD2 (5 bases). CDR1 and CDR2 (germline): SGDLS, YYNGEE. The V gene lost 0 bases and the J gene lost 7 bases, with 11 bases spanning the gap. CDR3 size: 13 residues. The CDR3 is CASSVDSWREQYF. CDR3 bases: TGTGCCAGCAGCGTAGATTCCTGGAGGGAGCAGTACTTC.

CDR3 protein: CASSQNVATNEKLFF. The CDR3 nucleotides are TGCGCCAGCAGCCAAAACGTAGCAACTAATGAAAAACTGTTTTTT. The V and J genes are TRBV4-3 and TRBJ1-4; no firm D call. Germline CDR1 is LGHNA and CDR2 is YSLEER. V shed 2 bases and J shed 0 bases, with 7 bases lying between them. This CDR3 has 15 residues.